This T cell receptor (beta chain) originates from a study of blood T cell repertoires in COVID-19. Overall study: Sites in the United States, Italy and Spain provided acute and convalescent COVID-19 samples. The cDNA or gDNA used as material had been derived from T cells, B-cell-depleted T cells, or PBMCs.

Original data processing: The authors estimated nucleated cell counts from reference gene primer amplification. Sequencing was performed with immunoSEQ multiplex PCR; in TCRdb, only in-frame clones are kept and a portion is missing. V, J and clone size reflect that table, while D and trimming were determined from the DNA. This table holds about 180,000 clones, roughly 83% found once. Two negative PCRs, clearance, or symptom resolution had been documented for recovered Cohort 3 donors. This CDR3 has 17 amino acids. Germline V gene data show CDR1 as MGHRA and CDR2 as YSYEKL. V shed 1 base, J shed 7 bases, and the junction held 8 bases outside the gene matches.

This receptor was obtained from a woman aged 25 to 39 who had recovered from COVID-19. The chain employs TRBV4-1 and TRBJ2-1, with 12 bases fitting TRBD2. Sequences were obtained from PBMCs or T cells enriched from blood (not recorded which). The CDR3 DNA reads TGCGCCAGCAGCCAAGTTTTACTAGCGGGGGGAATGAATGAGCAGTTCTTC. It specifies CASSQVLLAGGMNEQFF.